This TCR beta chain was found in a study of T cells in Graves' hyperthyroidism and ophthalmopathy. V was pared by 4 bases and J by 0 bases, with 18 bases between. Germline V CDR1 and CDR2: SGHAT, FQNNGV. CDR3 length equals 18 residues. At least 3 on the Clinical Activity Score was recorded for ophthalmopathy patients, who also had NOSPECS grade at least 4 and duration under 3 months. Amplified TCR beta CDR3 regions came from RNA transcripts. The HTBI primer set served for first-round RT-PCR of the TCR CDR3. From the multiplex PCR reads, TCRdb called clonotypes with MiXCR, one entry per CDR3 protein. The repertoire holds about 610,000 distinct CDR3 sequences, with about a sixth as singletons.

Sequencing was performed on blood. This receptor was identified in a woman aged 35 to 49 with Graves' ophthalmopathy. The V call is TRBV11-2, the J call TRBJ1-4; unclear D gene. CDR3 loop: CASSSPPPALTTNEKLFF. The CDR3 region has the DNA TGTGCCAGCAGCTCCCCCCCCCCGGCCCTTACAACTAATGAAAAACTGTTTTTT. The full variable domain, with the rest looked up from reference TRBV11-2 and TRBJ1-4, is EAGVAQSPRYKIIEKRQSVAFWCNPISGHATLYWYQQILGQGPKLLIQFQNNGVVDDSQLPKDRFSAERLKGVDSTLKIQPAKLEDSAVYLCASSSPPPALTTNEKLFFGSGTQLSVL.